Below, 7 T cell receptor beta chains from the same sample are listed, as sequenced in a study of shared clonotypes between healthy human individuals. Measured with immunoSEQ multiplex PCR; TCRdb has only the in-frame clones, and not every one. The sample has about 490,000 clones, around 73% seen once. Sequences were obtained from PBMCs. The receptors were gathered from a woman between 35 and 50 years old in good health. Some clones in this sample may be carry-over from other donors' samples.

This chain links TRBV6-1 with TRBJ2-5, with unresolved D. V was trimmed by 2 bases and J by 2 bases, leaving 6 bases between them. The CDR3 runs 13 residues. The germline gives CDR1 MNHNS, CDR2 SASEGT. This chain's CDR3 is CASSELTQETQYF. CDR3 DNA sequence: TGTGCCAGCAGTGAATTGACACAAGAGACCCAGTACTTC.

V and J are TRBV28 and TRBJ2-6, with D possibly matching TRBD1 (6 bases). Trimming left V 3 bases short and J 0 bases short, with 12 bases between. This CDR3 contains 17 residues. Germline values: CDR1 MDHEN, CDR2 SYDVKM. CDR3 region: CASSFEQGRSGANVLTF. CDR3 DNA sequence: TGTGCCAGCAGTTTTGAACAGGGCCGCTCTGGGGCCAACGTCCTGACTTTC.

Details on this clone: One end of the junction is discordant with germline, which a read error may explain. The J gene is TRBJ1-5, the V gene TRBV27; D is perhaps TRBD1 (5 bases). Germline lookup yields CDR1 MNHEY and CDR2 SMNVEV (reference sequence). The CDR3 is made up of 15 amino acids. CDR3 sequence reads: CASSRTRESSQPQHF. The CDR3 nucleotides are TGTGCCAGCAGCCGCACCAGGGAGAGCAGTCAGCCCCAGCATTTT.

The V and J genes are TRBV19 and TRBJ2-3; possible D gene TRBD1, 6 bases. V shed 3 bases and J shed 1 base, with 8 bases lying between them. The CDR3 has 14 amino acids. Looked up from germline, CDR1 is LNHDA and CDR2 is SQIVND (reference sequence). Written as DNA, the CDR3 is TGTGCCAGTAGTATCGCAGGGGGCACAGATACGCAGTATTTT. Translation gives CASSIAGGTDTQYF.

This clone was seen more than once but under ten times. V and J are TRBV6-4 and TRBJ2-2; 10 bases line up with TRBD2. V shed 7 bases and J 5 bases; nucleotides not matched to a gene: 7. Germline loops: CDR1 MRHNA, CDR2 SNTAGT. The CDR3 totals 15 residues. The CDR3 sequence is CASKSGTSETGELFF. Here the CDR3 DNA reads TGTGCCAGCAAGTCCGGGACTAGCGAGACCGGGGAGCTGTTTTTT.

V gene TRBV6-6 combines with J gene TRBJ2-2, with 13 bases fitting TRBD2. The germline V gene encodes CDR1 MNHNY and CDR2 SVGAGI (reference sequence). The length of the CDR3 is 15 residues. The V gene end was trimmed by 5 bases and the J gene end by 8 bases; junction bases not matched to a gene: 5. CDR3: CASSDGLAGAGELFF. The CDR3 region has the DNA TGTGCCAGCAGTGACGGACTAGCGGGAGCGGGGGAGCTGTTTTTT.

V usage is TRBV7-7 and J usage is TRBJ2-2; possible D gene TRBD2, 6 bases. This CDR3 has 15 amino acids. CDR1 SSHAT and CDR2 FNYEAQ come from the germline V gene (reference sequence). The V gene lost 5 bases and the J gene lost 5 bases, with 15 bases spanning the gap. The CDR3 here is CASSHSSSGTGELFF. CDR3 bases: TGTGCCAGCAGCCATAGCAGCAGCGGGACCGGGGAGCTGTTTTTT.